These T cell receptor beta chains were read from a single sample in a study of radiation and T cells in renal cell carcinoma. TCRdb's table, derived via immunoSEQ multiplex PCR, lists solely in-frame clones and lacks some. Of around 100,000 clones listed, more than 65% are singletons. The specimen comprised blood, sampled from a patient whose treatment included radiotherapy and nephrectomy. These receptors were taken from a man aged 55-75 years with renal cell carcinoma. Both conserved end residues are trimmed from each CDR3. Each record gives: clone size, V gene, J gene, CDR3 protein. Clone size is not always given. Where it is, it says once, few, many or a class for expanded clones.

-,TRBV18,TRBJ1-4,ASSPPTAGPNEKLF
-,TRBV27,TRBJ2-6,ASSSPGGSGANVLT
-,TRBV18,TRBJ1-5,ASSPPGVGNQPQH
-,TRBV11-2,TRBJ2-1,ASSPPGRANEQF
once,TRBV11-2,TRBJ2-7,ASRRDIFAEYEQY
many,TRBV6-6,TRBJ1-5,ASSYWETNQPQH
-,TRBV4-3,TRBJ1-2,ASSQNKVGGYT
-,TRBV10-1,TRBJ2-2,ASSGSTGNTGELF
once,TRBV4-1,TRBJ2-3,ASSPGADTDTQY
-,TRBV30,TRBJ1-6,AWRSGTRNSPLH
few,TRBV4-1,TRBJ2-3,ASSQEFAGWPDTQY
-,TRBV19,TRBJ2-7,ASSIGLDRVDEQY
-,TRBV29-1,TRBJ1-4,SVEDTLNEKLF
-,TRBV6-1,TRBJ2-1,ASSPFGNEQF
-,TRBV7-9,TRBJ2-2,ASSLTGQTDAGELF
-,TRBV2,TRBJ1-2,ASSDREGGYT
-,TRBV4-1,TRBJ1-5,ASSQVGGNQPQH
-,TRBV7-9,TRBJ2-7,ASSLGTGSVLY
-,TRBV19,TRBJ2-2,ASSRGLAGDTGELF
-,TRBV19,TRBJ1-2,ASTPRRGYGYT
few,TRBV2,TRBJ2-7,ASTGGIYEQY
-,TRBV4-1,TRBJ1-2,ASSQGGQGATNYGYT
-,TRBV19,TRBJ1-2,ASSILGERIAYGYT
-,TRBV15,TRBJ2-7,ATSRDPGQVYEQY
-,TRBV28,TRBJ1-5,ASSPPPGSNQPQH
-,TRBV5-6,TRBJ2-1,ASSSGVDRTGSYNEQF
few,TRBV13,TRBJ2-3,ASSSNPPGLHTDTQY
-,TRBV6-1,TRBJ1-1,ASSVSGHRTEAF
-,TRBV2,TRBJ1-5,ATTRTRNQPQH
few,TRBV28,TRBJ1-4,ASSPPGRIEKLF
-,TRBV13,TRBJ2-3,ASSPGSGTGNPWYTDTQY
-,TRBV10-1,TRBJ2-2,ASSESMFPGVGTGELF
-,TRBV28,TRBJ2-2,ASSLSGTINTGELF
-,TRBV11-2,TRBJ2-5,ASSLDGAGLAGVETQY
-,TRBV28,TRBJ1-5,ASSRPRGGQPQH